This passage covers 3 T cell receptor beta chains from one sample sequenced in a study of blood T cell repertoires in COVID-19. TCRdb's copy holds only in-frame clones and misses some; the assay was immunoSEQ multiplex PCR. The repertoire includes roughly 300,000 clones, 87% of them detected once, and less than 9.5% sits in the top ten. The specimen was peripheral blood. The receptors shown here come from a woman between 45 and 65 years old who had recovered from COVID-19.

The rearrangement uses TRBV7-9 and TRBJ2-5; weak D call: TRBD2 (5 bases). Germline CDR1 reads SEHNR; CDR2 reads FQNEAQ (reference sequence). V shed 8 bases and J shed 2 bases, with 15 bases lying between them. This CDR3 comprises 14 residues. CDR3 DNA sequence: TGTGCCAGCGGGGAGTTCACGAAACAAGAGACCCAGTACTTC. Its translation: CASGEFTKQETQYF.

V gene TRBV5-1 combines with J gene TRBJ2-1; 11 nucleotides match TRBD2. This CDR3 spans 19 amino acids. V shed 4 bases, J shed 1 base, and the junction held 13 bases outside the gene matches. Germline values: CDR1 SGHRS, CDR2 YFSETQ. The DNA for the CDR3 is TGCGCCAGCAGCGAGGGCCTAGCGGGGGGCCTACCATCCTACAATGAGCAGTTCTTC. Its translation: CASSEGLAGGLPSYNEQFF.

The table lists this clone with a few counts. The chain employs TRBV5-4 and TRBJ2-5; weak D call: TRBD1 (6 bases). The CDR3 has 14 residues. Trimming took 4 bases from V and 0 from J, leaving 10 bases between them. CDR1 is SGHNT, CDR2 YYREEE, per germline (reference sequence). The CDR3 nucleotides are TGTGCCAGCAGCGGCCAGGGGTACCAAGAGACCCAGTACTTC. Amino acid sequence: CASSGQGYQETQYF.